This T cell receptor (beta chain) comes out of a study of shared clonotypes between healthy human individuals. Study as a whole: Each donor's CD8 memory used one plate, CD8 naive two, each CD4 subset three.

Sequencing used immunoSEQ multiplex PCR; TCRdb keeps in-frame clones, though not all of them. This table holds hundreds of thousands of clones, roughly 70% found once. The junction had 5 bases not matched to a gene; V was cut back by 5 bases and J by 5 bases. CDR1 and CDR2 (germline): MDHEN, SYDVKM. The CDR3 has 14 residues. The receptor was isolated from a woman under 40 in good health. The chain has TRBV28 and TRBJ2-3; 9 bases line up with TRBD2. Sequenced sample: memory CD4+ T cells sorted from blood. Described subset: CD45RA-negative fraction. This CDR3 reads CASSLAGYIDTQYF. The CDR3 nucleotides read TGTGCCAGCAGTCTAGCGGGATATATAGATACGCAGTATTTT. Complete variable domain (other parts from reference TRBV28 and TRBJ2-3): DVKVTQSSRYLVKRTGEKVFLECVQDMDHENMFWYRQDPGLGLRLIYFSYDVKMKEKGDIPEGYSVSREKKERFSLILESASTNQTSMYLCASSLAGYIDTQYFGPGTRLTVL.